These 23 T cell receptor beta chains were all obtained from the same sample, sequenced in a study of blood T cell repertoires in COVID-19. Only in-frame clones appear in the TCRdb table, and some are missing; sequencing was by immunoSEQ multiplex PCR. The profile shows roughly 57,000 clones, around four fifths of them singletons. Sequenced: peripheral blood. Receptors were obtained from a man aged 25-45 years with COVID-19, enrolled during active disease.

This rearrangement joins TRBV19 to TRBJ2-1; TRBD1 agrees at 8 bases. This CDR3 is 14 amino acids long. V shed 3 bases, J shed 7 bases, and the junction held 5 bases outside the gene matches. Germline values: CDR1 LNHDA, CDR2 SQIVND (reference sequence). DNA of the CDR3: TGTGCCAGTAGTATCAGTCAGGGGGCGAATGAGCAGTTCTTC. Translation: CASSISQGANEQFF. Filled out from reference TRBV19 and TRBJ2-1, the complete variable domain reads DGGITQSPKYLFRKEGQNVTLSCEQNLNHDAMYWYRQDPGQGLRLIYYSQIVNDFQKGDIAEGYSVSREKKESFPLTVTSAQKNPTAFYLCASSISQGANEQFFGPGTRLTVL.

The J gene is TRBJ2-1, the V gene TRBV4-3; weak D call: TRBD1 (5 bases). The CDR3 has 13 residues. Germline CDR1 is LGHNA and CDR2 is YSLEER. Deletions cut 4 bases from V and 6 bases from J, with 10 bases between. The CDR3 loop is CASSRGQGNEQFF. As DNA, the CDR3 is TGCGCCAGCAGCCGGGGCCAGGGCAATGAGCAGTTCTTC.

The rearrangement uses TRBV5-6 and TRBJ2-2; D may be TRBD2 (8 bases). This CDR3 contains 17 residues. With 4 bases removed from V and 4 bases from J, the gap between germline ends came to 20 bases. Germline loops: CDR1 SGHDT, CDR2 YYEEEE. The CDR3 DNA reads as TGTGCCAGCAGCCCCCCCCGGGAGGGGGCTGGCACCGGGGAGCTGTTTTTT. Translating gives CASSPPREGAGTGELFF.

This chain links TRBV28 with TRBJ1-1; D remains unclear. The CDR3 extends over 17 amino acids. Germline V CDR1 and CDR2: MDHEN, SYDVKM. The ends were cut back, 5 bases at V and 4 bases at J, with 23 bases in the middle. CDR3 DNA: TGTGCCAGCAGTCCACCCCCGGGAGACTCGGTGAGCACTGAAGCTTTCTTT. It specifies CASSPPPGDSVSTEAFF.

This chain joins TRBV6-4 and TRBJ2-3; D might be TRBD2 (5 bases). Trimming left V 0 bases short and J 0 bases short, with 10 bases between. This CDR3 region has 16 residues. Germline CDR1 and CDR2: MRHNA and SNTAGT. The CDR3 region is CASSDSASRSTDTQYF. The CDR3 nucleotides are TGTGCCAGCAGTGACTCGGCTAGCAGGAGCACAGATACGCAGTATTTT.

The chain links TRBV12-3 or TRBV12-4 to TRBJ2-7; D unresolved. This CDR3 has 13 amino acids. V was shortened by 3 bases and J by 3 bases, with 9 bases between the two germline ends. CDR3 in amino acids: CASSFGLYYEQYF. The DNA of the CDR3 is TGTGCCAGCAGTTTTGGCCTGTACTACGAGCAGTACTTC.

This chain connects TRBV25-1 to TRBJ2-3, with a possible D match to TRBD1 (7 bases). Germline values: CDR1 MGHDK, CDR2 SYGVNS. CDR3 length: 13 amino acids. V was clipped by 6 bases and J by 5 bases, with 12 bases between them. The CDR3 coding sequence is TGTGCCAGCAGCGCAGGGGGGCAAGATACGCAGTATTTT. This gives the protein CASSAGGQDTQYF.

The chain has TRBV15 and TRBJ2-3; D not resolved. This CDR3 comprises 18 residues. The V gene's germline CDR1 is LNHNV and CDR2 YYDKDF (reference sequence). V was shortened by 0 bases and J by 0 bases, with 16 bases between the two germline ends. The CDR3 nucleotides are TGTGCCACCAGCAGAGATGACCTCGAATGGGCCAGCACAGATACGCAGTATTTT. Translated, it gives CATSRDDLEWASTDTQYF.

The genes are TRBV6-1 and TRBJ2-7, with a possible D match to TRBD1 (9 bases). CDR1 is MNHNS, CDR2 SASEGT, per germline. CDR3 size: 16 residues. The V end lost 3 bases, the J end lost 1 base, and 16 bases lay between the germline ends. The CDR3 nucleotides read TGTGCCAGCAGTGACGGGGGGGGGACAGGGTCCTACGAGCAGTACTTC. It is translated as CASSDGGGTGSYEQYF.

A single count supports this clone. This rearrangement joins TRBV7-8 to TRBJ1-2, with 9 bases aligning to TRBD1. The CDR3 consists of 14 residues. V lost 5 bases and J lost 6; bases outside the gene matches: 7. Germline V gene lookup returns CDR1 SGHVS and CDR2 FQNEAQ. The CDR3 spells CASSQEGTGHGYTF. As DNA, the CDR3 is TGTGCCAGCAGCCAAGAAGGGACAGGGCATGGCTACACCTTC. Based on the CDR3 plus reference TRBV7-8 and TRBJ1-2, the full variable domain is GAGVSQSPRYKVAKRGQDVALRCDPISGHVSLFWYQQALGQGPEFLTYFQNEAQLDKSGLPSDRFFAERPEGSVSTLKIQRTQQEDSAVYLCASSQEGTGHGYTFGSGTRLTVV.

As DNA, the CDR3 is TGTGCCAGCACGAGTACAGTTTCCTACGAGCAGTACTTC. It specifies CASTSTVSYEQYF. The V call is TRBV6-5, the J call TRBJ2-7; unclear D gene. The CDR3 has 13 amino acids. Germline loops: CDR1 MNHEY, CDR2 SVGAGI. V was cut by 7 bases and J by 1 base, with 11 bases left in between.

The V gene is TRBV29-1, the J gene TRBJ1-2, with D perhaps matching TRBD1 (6 bases). This CDR3 contains 11 residues. CDR1 is SQVTM and CDR2 is ANQGSEA in the germline V gene. V gave up 6 bases and J gave up 10 bases, with 15 bases separating them. CDR3 loop: CSVGGYGDYTF. CDR3 coding DNA: TGCAGCGTAGGGGGATATGGTGACTACACCTTC.

This chain links TRBV13 with TRBJ2-7; possibly TRBD1 for D (6 bases). The CDR3 runs 13 residues. Trimming stripped 6 bases from V and 5 bases from J, with 14 bases between. CDR1 is PRHDT and CDR2 is FYEKMQ in the germline V gene (reference sequence). This chain's CDR3 is CASSSEGHHEQYF. The CDR3, as DNA: TGTGCCAGCAGTTCTGAGGGACACCACGAGCAGTACTTC.

This chain joins TRBV4-2 and TRBJ2-6; 7 nucleotides line up with TRBD2. CDR3 length: 18 residues. The germline V gene encodes CDR1 LGHNA and CDR2 YNFKEQ. Trimming removed 3 bases from V and 0 bases from J; junction bases left unmatched: 8. This chain's CDR3 is CASSQRAGRGSGANVLTF. The CDR3 bases are TGTGCCAGCAGCCAGCGAGCGGGGAGGGGCTCTGGGGCCAACGTCCTGACTTTC.

This sequence joins TRBV7-7 and TRBJ2-5; TRBD2 agrees at 7 bases. Per the germline V gene, CDR1 is SSHAT and CDR2 is FNYEAQ (reference sequence). V shed 0 bases and J 1 base; nucleotides not matched to a gene: 2. This CDR3 region has 15 residues. CDR3 in DNA: TGTGCCAGCAGCTTAGCGGGGGGGGTCCAAGAGACCCAGTACTTC. Protein sequence: CASSLAGGVQETQYF.

This clone was recorded once. The chain couples TRBV7-2 to TRBJ1-4; D is unclear. V was cut by 4 bases and J by 6 bases, with 12 bases left in between. The CDR3 runs to 14 residues. The germline gives CDR1 SGHTA, CDR2 FQGNSA. The DNA of the CDR3 is TGTGCCAGCAGCTCGAGCGTTAGTGATGAAAAACTGTTTTTT. This codes for CASSSSVSDEKLFF.

This clone was seen many times. The chain employs TRBV4-1 and TRBJ1-5; 9 bases are shared with TRBD1. The CDR3 runs 18 residues. Germline CDR1 MGHRA, CDR2 YSYEKL. V dropped 2 bases and J dropped 4; count of bases not matched to a gene: 12. The CDR3: CASSQIVRTGVFNQPQHF. The CDR3 DNA sequence: TGCGCCAGCAGCCAAATCGTCCGGACAGGGGTCTTTAATCAGCCCCAGCATTTT.

The chain links TRBV4-1 to TRBJ1-4; D remains ambiguous. Germline lookup yields CDR1 MGHRA and CDR2 YSYEKL. CDR3 size: 15 residues. Trimming removed 0 bases at V and 0 bases at J, with 5 bases between. CDR3 coding DNA: TGCGCCAGCAGCCAAGACCCGGCAACTAATGAAAAACTGTTTTTT. It specifies CASSQDPATNEKLFF.

V usage is TRBV2 and J usage is TRBJ1-1; maybe TRBD1 (6 bases). CDR3 length equals 14 residues. The V and J ends lost 6 bases and 2 bases respectively, with 13 bases between them. The germline CDR1 and CDR2 sequences are SNHLY and FYNNEI. CDR3 in amino acids: CASRAGQTNTEAFF. For the CDR3, the DNA is TGTGCCAGCAGAGCAGGACAGACTAACACTGAAGCTTTCTTT.

This clone was seen once. The chain employs TRBV28 and TRBJ1-2, with TRBD1 matching 10 bases. CDR1 MDHEN and CDR2 SYDVKM come from the germline V gene. CDR3 size: 16 residues. After removal of 7 bases from V and 2 bases from J, the junction contained 10 bases not matched to a gene. The CDR3, as DNA: TGTGCCAGCACACCGGGACAGGGGTATTCGAACTATGGCTACACCTTC. Its protein is CASTPGQGYSNYGYTF.

J is TRBJ2-1 and V is TRBV7-7; 9 nucleotides agree with TRBD1. The trim removed 5 bases at V and 5 bases at J, leaving 10 bases unmatched. The CDR3 is made up of 16 amino acids. Germline lookup yields CDR1 SSHAT and CDR2 FNYEAQ (reference sequence). The CDR3 DNA is TGTGCCAGCAGCGTTGGTCCGGGACAGGGACACAATGAGCAGTTCTTC. Translated, it gives CASSVGPGQGHNEQFF.

This clone was seen a handful of times. V gene TRBV2 combines with J gene TRBJ1-5; 7 bases line up with TRBD1. Unmatched junction bases numbered 11, after V lost 9 bases and J lost 3 bases. CDR1 SNHLY and CDR2 FYNNEI come from the germline V gene. CDR3 length equals 15 residues. The CDR3 nucleotides are TGTGCCAGTAGCCGGGACAGCTATTTCAATCAGCCCCAGCATTTT. It translates to CASSRDSYFNQPQHF.

This chain uses TRBV29-1 with TRBJ1-1, with 7 bases that match TRBD1. The length of the CDR3 is 14 residues. CDR1 and CDR2 from the germline V gene are SQVTM and ANQGSEA. V gave up 6 bases and J gave up 5 bases; unmatched junction bases: 12. CDR3 sequence reads: CSVVKTGRWTEAFF. DNA for the CDR3: TGCAGCGTCGTTAAGACAGGGAGATGGACTGAAGCTTTCTTT.